Given below is one TCR beta chain in context. The CDR3 contains 15 residues. CDR1 and CDR2 from the germline V gene are LGHDT and YNNKEL (reference sequence). Trimming took 0 bases from V and 8 from J, leaving 16 bases between them. This record belongs to a study of Ad26.COV2.S vaccination and SARS-CoV-2 variants. At the level of the study: Donor allocation was to the COV1001 Ad26.COV2.S trial arm. Intramuscularly, Ad26.COV2.S was given either once or twice, 56 days apart.

The treatment: some 20 received Ad26.COV2.S at low or high dose, single or two shots; about 5 received placebo; per-sample allocation not given. Day 63 after the first vaccine or placebo injection was the time point for sampling. Aged 18-55 years, donor was enrolled in Boston in about 2020. The assay was immunoSEQ multiplex PCR, and TCRdb's table has in-frame clones only and misses some. Of 200,000 to 300,000 clones listed, approximately 90% were seen once; the top ten hold 9.5% to 12%. The input for sequencing was peripheral blood, taken in a trial of Ad26.COV2.S vaccine versus placebo. V and J are TRBV3-1 (or the pseudogene TRBV3-2) and TRBJ1-1, with D perhaps matching TRBD1 (5 bases). The source of this sequence is a person aged 18 to 65 who received the Ad26.COV2.S COVID-19 vaccine or a placebo. CDR3 in amino acids: CASSQDWKGWSEAFF. CDR3 DNA: TGTGCCAGCAGCCAAGATTGGAAGGGGTGGAGCGAAGCTTTCTTT.